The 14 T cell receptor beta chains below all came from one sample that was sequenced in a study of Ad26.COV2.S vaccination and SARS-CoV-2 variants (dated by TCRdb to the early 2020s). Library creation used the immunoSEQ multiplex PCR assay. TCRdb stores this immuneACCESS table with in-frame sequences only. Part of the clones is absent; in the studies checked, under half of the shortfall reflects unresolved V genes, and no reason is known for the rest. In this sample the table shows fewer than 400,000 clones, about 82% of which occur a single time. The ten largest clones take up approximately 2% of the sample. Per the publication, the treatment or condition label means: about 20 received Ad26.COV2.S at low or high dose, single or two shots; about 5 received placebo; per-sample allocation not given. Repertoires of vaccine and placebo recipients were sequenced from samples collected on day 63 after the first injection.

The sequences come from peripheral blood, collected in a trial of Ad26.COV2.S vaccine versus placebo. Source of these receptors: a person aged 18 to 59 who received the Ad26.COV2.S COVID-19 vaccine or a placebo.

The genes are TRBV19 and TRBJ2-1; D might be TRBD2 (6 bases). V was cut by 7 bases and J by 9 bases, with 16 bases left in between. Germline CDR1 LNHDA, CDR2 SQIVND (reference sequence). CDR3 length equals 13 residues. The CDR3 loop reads CASIRRGSGEQFF. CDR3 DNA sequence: TGTGCCAGTATTCGGCGGGGATCGGGTGAGCAGTTCTTC.

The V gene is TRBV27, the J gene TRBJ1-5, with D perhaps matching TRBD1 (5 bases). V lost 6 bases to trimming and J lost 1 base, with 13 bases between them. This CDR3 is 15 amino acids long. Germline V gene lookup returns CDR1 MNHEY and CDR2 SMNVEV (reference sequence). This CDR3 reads CASRSAGASNQPQHF. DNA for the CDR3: TGTGCCAGCAGATCGGCTGGGGCCAGCAATCAGCCCCAGCATTTT.

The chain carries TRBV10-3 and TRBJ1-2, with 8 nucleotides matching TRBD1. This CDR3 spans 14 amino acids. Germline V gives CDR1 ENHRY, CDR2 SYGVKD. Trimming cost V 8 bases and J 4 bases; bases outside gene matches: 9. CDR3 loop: CAILYKDRVYGYTF. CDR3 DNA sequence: TGTGCCATCCTGTATAAGGACAGGGTCTATGGCTACACCTTC.

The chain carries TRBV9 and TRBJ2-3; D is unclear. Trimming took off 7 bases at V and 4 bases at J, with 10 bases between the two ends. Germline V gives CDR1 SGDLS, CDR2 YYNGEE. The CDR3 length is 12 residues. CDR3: CASAEWSDTQYF. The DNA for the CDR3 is TGTGCCAGCGCTGAATGGTCAGATACGCAGTATTTT.

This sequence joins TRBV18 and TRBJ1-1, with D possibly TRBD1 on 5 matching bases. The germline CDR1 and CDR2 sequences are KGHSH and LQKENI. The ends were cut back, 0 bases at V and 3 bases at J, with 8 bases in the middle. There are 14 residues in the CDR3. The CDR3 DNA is TGTGCCAGCTCACCACCTACAGGACACACTGAAGCTTTCTTT. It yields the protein CASSPPTGHTEAFF.

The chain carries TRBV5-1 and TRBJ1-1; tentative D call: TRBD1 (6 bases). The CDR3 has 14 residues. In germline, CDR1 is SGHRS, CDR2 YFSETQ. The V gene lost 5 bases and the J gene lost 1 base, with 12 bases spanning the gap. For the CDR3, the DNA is TGCGCCAGCAGAAGGGACACAACGAACACTGAAGCTTTCTTT. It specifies CASRRDTTNTEAFF.

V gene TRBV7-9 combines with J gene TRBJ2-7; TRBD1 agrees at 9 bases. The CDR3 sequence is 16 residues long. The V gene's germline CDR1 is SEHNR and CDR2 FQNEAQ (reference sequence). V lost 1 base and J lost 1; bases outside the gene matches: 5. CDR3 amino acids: CASSLVPGQGSYEQYF. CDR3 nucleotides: TGTGCCAGCAGCTTAGTCCCGGGACAGGGATCCTACGAGCAGTACTTC.

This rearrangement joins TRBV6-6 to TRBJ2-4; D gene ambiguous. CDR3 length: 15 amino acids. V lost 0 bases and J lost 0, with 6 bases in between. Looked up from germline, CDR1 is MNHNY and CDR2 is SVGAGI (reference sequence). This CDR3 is CASSYSSKAKNIQYF. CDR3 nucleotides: TGTGCCAGCAGTTACTCGTCGAAAGCCAAAAACATTCAGTACTTC.

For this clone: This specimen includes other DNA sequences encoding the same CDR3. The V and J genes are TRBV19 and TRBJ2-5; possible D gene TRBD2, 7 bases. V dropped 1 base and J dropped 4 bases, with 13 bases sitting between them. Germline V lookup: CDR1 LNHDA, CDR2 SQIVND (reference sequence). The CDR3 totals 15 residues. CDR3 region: CASSIGPGGRETQYF. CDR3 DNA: TGTGCCAGTAGTATAGGGCCGGGGGGCAGAGAGACCCAGTACTTC.

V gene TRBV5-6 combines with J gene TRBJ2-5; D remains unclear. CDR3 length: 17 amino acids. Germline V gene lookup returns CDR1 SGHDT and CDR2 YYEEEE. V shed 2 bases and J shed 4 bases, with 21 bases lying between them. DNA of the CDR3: TGTGCCAGCAGCTTCGCCCGCCGTTTTCTCTTAGGAGAGACCCAGTACTTC. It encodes CASSFARRFLLGETQYF. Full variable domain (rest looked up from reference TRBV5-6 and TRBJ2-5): DAGVTQSPTHLIKTRGQQVTLRCSPKSGHDTVSWYQQALGQGPQFIFQYYEEEERQRGNFPDRFSGHQFPNYSSELNVNALLLGDSALYLCASSFARRFLLGETQYFGPGTRLLVL.

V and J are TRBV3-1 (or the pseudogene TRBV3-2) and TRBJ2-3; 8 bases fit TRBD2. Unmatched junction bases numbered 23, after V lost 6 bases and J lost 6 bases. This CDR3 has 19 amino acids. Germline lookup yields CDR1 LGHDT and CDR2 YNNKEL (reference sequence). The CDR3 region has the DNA TGTGCCAGCAGGTACTCTGACCCAAAACCCCCTAGCGGGCGGGATACGCAGTATTTT. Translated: CASRYSDPKPPSGRDTQYF.

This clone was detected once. The CDR3 is CASSSRDPQRDNEQFF. The CDR3 DNA reads as TGTGCCAGCAGCTCCCGGGACCCTCAACGCGACAATGAGCAGTTCTTC. This sequence joins TRBV7-8 and TRBJ2-1; the D gene could be TRBD1 or TRBD2 (5 bases each). V was pared by 4 bases and J by 5 bases, with 18 bases between. Germline V gives CDR1 SGHVS, CDR2 FQNEAQ. The CDR3 totals 16 residues.

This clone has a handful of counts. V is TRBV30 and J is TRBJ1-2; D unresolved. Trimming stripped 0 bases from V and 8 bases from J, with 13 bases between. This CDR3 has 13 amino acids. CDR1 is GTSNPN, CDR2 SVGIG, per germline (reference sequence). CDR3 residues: CAWSVSGMGGYTF. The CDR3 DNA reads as TGTGCCTGGAGTGTATCGGGGATGGGCGGCTACACCTTC.

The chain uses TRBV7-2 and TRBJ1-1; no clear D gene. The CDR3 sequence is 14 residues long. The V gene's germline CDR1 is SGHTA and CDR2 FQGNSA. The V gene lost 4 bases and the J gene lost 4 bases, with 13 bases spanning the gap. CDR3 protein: CASSSSVIFTEAFF. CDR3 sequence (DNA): TGTGCCAGCAGCTCCTCGGTCATATTCACTGAAGCTTTCTTT.